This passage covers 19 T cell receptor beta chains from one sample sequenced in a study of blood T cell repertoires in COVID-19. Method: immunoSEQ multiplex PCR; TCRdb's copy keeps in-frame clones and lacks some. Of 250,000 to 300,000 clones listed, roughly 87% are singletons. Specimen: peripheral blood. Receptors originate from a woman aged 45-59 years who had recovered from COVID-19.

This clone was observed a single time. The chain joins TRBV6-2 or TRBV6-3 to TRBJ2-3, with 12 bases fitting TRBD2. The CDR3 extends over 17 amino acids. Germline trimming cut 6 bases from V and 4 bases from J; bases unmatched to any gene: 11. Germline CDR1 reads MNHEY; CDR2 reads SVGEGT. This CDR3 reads CASSPRLAGGPPDTQYF. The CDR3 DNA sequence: TGTGCCAGCAGCCCCCGGCTAGCGGGAGGGCCTCCAGATACGCAGTATTTT.

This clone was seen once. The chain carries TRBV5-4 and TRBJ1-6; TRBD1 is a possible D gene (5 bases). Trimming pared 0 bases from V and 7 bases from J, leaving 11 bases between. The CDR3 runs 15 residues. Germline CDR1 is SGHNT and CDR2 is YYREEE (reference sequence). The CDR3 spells CASSLETTANSPLHF. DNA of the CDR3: TGTGCCAGCAGCTTGGAAACGACAGCGAATTCACCCCTCCACTTT.

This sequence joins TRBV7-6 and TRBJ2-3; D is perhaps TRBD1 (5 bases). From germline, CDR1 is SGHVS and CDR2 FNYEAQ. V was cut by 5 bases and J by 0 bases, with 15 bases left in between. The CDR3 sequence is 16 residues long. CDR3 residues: CASSPRQSISTDTQYF. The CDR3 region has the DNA TGTGCCAGCAGCCCTAGACAGAGTATTAGCACAGATACGCAGTATTTT.

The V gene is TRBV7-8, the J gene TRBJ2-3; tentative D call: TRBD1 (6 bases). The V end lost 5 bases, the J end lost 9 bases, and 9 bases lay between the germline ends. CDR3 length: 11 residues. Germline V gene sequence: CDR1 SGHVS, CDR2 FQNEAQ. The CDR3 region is CASSRDNTQYF. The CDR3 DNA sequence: TGTGCCAGCAGCCGGGACAACACGCAGTATTTT.

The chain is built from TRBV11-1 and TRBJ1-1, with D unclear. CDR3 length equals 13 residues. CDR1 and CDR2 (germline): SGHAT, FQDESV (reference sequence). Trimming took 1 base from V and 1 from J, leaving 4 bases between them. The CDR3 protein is CASSLGANTEAFF. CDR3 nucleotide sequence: TGTGCCAGCAGCTTAGGGGCGAACACTGAAGCTTTCTTT.

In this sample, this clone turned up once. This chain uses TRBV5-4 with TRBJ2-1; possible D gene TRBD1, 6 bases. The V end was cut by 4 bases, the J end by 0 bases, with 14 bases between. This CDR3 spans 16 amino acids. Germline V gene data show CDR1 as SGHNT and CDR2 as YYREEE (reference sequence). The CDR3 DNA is TGTGCCAGCAGCACCCGGACAGCGAGCTCCTACAATGAGCAGTTCTTC. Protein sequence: CASSTRTASSYNEQFF.

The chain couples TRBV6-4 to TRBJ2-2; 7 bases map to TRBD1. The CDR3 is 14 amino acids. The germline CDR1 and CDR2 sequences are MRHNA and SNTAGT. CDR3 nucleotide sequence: TGTCCTCTAGACAGGGCGGTTTGTACCGGGGAGCTGTTTTTT. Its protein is CPLDRAVCTGELFF.

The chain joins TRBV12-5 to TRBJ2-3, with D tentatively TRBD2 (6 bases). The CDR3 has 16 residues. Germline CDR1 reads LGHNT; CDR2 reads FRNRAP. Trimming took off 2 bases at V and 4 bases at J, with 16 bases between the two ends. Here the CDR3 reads CASGLTTSVFPDTQYF. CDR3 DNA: TGTGCTAGTGGTTTGACGACTAGTGTCTTCCCAGATACGCAGTATTTT.

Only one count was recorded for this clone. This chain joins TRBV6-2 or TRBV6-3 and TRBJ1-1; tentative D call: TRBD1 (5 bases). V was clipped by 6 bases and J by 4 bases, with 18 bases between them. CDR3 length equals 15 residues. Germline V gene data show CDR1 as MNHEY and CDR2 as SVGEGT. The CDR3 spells CASSTWRGSTTEAFF. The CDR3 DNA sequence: TGTGCCAGCAGCACGTGGCGGGGGTCTACCACTGAAGCTTTCTTT.

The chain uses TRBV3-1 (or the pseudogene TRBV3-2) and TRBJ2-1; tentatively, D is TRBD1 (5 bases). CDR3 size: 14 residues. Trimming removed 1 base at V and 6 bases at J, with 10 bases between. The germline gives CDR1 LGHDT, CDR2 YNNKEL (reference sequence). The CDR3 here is CASSQGPQGNEQFF. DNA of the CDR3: TGTGCCAGCAGCCAAGGGCCCCAGGGCAATGAGCAGTTCTTC.

CDR3 sequence (DNA): TGTGCCAGTAGGACGAGGGGGTCGCGAGGAGAAAAACTGTTTTTT. This gives the protein CASRTRGSRGEKLFF. This chain uses TRBV19 with TRBJ1-4; D perhaps matches TRBD1 (6 bases). Trimming left V 6 bases short and J 8 bases short, with 19 bases between. Germline V lookup: CDR1 LNHDA, CDR2 SQIVND (reference sequence). There are 15 residues in the CDR3.

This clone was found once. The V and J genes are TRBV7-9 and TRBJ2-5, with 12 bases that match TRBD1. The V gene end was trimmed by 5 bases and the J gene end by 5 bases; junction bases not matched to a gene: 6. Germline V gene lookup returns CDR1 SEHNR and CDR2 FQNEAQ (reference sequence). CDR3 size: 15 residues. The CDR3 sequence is CASSEGQGAFETQYF. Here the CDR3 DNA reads TGTGCCAGCAGCGAGGGACAGGGGGCGTTCGAGACCCAGTACTTC. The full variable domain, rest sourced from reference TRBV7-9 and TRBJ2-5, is DTGVSQNPRHKITKRGQNVTFRCDPISEHNRLYWYRQTLGQGPEFLTYFQNEAQLEKSRLLSDRFSAERPKGSFSTLEIQRTEQGDSAMYLCASSEGQGAFETQYFGPGTRLLVL.

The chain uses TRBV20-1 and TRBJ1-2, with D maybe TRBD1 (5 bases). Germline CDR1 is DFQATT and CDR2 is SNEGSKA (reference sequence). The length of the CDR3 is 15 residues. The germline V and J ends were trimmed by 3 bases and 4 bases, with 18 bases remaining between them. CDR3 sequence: CSASPGQGPSYGYTF. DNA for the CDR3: TGCAGTGCTAGTCCAGGGCAGGGCCCGAGCTATGGCTACACCTTC.

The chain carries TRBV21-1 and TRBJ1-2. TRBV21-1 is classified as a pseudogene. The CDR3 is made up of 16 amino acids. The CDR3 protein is CASSKEAGRSGYGYTF. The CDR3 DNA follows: TGTGCCAGCAGCAAAGAGGCGGGGCGCTCAGGCTATGGCTACACCTTC.

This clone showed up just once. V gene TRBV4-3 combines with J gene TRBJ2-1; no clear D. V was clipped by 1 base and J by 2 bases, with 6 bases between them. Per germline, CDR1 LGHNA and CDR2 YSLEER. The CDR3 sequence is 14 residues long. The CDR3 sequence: CASSQAPTYNEQFF. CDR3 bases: TGCGCCAGCAGCCAAGCACCTACCTACAATGAGCAGTTCTTC.

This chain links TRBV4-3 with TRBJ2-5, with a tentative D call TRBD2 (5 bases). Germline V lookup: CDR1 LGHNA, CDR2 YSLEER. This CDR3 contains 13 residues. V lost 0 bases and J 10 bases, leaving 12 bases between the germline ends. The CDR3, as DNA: TGCGCCAGCAGCCAAGACCCCGGAGGTTTCCAGTACTTC. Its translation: CASSQDPGGFQYF.

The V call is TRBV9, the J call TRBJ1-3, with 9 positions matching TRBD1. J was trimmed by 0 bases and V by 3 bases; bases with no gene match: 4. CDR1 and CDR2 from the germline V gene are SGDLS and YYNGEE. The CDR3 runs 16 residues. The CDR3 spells CASSAQTGGSGNTIYF. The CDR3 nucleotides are TGTGCCAGCAGCGCTCAGACAGGGGGCTCTGGAAACACCATATATTTT.

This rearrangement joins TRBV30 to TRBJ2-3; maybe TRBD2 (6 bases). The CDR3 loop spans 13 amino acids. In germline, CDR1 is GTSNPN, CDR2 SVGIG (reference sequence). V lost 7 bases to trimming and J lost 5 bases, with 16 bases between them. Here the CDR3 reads CAFSPSRGDTQYF. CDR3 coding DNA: TGTGCCTTTTCCCCGTCGCGGGGAGATACGCAGTATTTT.

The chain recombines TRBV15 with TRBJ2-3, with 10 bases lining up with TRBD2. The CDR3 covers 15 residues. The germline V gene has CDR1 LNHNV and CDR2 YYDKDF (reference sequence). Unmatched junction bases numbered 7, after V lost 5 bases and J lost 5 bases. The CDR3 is CATSGLAGVEDTQYF. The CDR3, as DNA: TGTGCCACCAGCGGCCTAGCGGGAGTCGAAGATACGCAGTATTTT.